This is a list of T cell receptor beta chains from one sample in a study of PD-1 blockade in classical Hodgkin lymphoma. Using immunoSEQ multiplex PCR, the repertoire was profiled, and TCRdb retains in-frame clones only, with some absent. The data contain roughly 15,000 clones, roughly 80% of them singletons. Sequences were derived from peripheral blood mononuclear cells (PBMCs), sampled at baseline. These receptors were collected from a human donor with classical Hodgkin lymphoma. CDR3s include the opening cysteine and the closing phenylalanine or tryptophan. D genes are given only for firm matches. Clone size is given for some rows only: seen once, a few or many times, or a class if the clone is expanded.

CDR3 length,clone size,D gene,J gene,V gene,CDR3 protein,CDR3 DNA
14,.,.,TRBJ2-7,TRBV7-8,CASSLYAGDYEQYF,TGTGCCAGCAGCTTATATGCTGGAGACTACGAGCAGTACTTC
16,.,.,TRBJ1-5,TRBV4-1,CASSQGLAGGNQPQHF,TGCGCCAGCAGCCAAGGGTTGGCAGGCGGCAATCAGCCCCAGCATTTT
18,.,.,TRBJ1-6,TRBV21-1,CASSTSWGGSSYNSPLHF,TGTGCCAGCAGCACCTCCTGGGGGGGCAGCTCCTATAATTCACCCCTCCACTTT
13,.,TRBD1,TRBJ1-5,TRBV28,CFSQAGGGQPQHF,TGCTTTAGCCAGGCAGGGGGCGGACAGCCCCAGCATTTT
17,.,TRBD1,TRBJ1-1,TRBV28,CASSFSGQGRMNTEAFF,TGTGCCAGCAGTTTCTCCGGACAGGGGAGAATGAACACTGAAGCTTTCTTT
14,.,.,TRBJ2-3,TRBV11-2,CASSLAYGTDTQYF,TGTGCCAGCAGCTTAGCCTACGGCACAGATACGCAGTATTTT
15,.,.,TRBJ1-2,TRBV6-6,CASSTHGWREEGYTF,TGTGCCAGCAGTACCCACGGGTGGAGGGAGGAGGGCTACACCTTC
15,.,.,TRBJ2-1,TRBV7-9,CASSSAIGFYNEQFF,TGTGCCAGCAGCTCCGCAATCGGTTTCTACAATGAGCAGTTCTTC
13,.,.,TRBJ1-5,TRBV5-1,CASSEQGNQPQHF,TGCGCCAGCAGTGAGCAGGGCAATCAGCCCCAGCATTTT
16,.,TRBD1,TRBJ1-2,TRBV6-6,CASSHRGRAWQSGYTF,TGTGCCAGCAGCCACAGGGGGCGAGCGTGGCAATCTGGCTACACCTTC
14,.,.,TRBJ1-4,TRBV28,CASSLTRTREKLFF,TGTGCCAGCAGTTTAACCCGCACCAGGGAAAAACTGTTTTTT
15,.,TRBD1,TRBJ2-3,TRBV5-6,CASSSQGEWTDTQYF,TGTGCCAGCAGCTCACAGGGGGAATGGACAGATACGCAGTATTTT
13,.,.,TRBJ2-7,TRBV19,CASGRDGNYEQYF,TGTGCCAGTGGCCGGGACGGGAACTACGAGCAGTACTTC
16,.,TRBD1,TRBJ2-2,TRBV7-6,CASSPRQGANVGELFF,TGTGCCAGCAGCCCCAGACAGGGGGCAAACGTCGGGGAGCTGTTTTTT
15,.,.,TRBJ2-3,TRBV4-3,CASSQVATSTDTQYF,TGCGCCAGCAGCCAAGTGGCGACTAGCACAGATACGCAGTATTTT
16,.,.,TRBJ2-5,TRBV7-2,CASSLGALPGGETQYF,TGTGCCAGCAGCTTAGGGGCTCTTCCTGGGGGAGAGACCCAGTACTTC
14,.,.,TRBJ2-3,TRBV5-1,CASSRAGIRDTQYF,TGCGCCAGCAGCCGAGCAGGGATTAGAGATACGCAGTATTTT
17,.,TRBD1,TRBJ1-1,TRBV19,CASSLLQGTISNTEAFF,TGTGCCAGTAGTCTGCTACAGGGGACAATATCGAACACTGAAGCTTTCTTT
19,.,.,TRBJ2-7,TRBV10-3,CAISESGPLLGSGSYEQYF,TGTGCCATCAGTGAGTCGGGGCCGCTGCTGGGAAGTGGGTCCTACGAGCAGTACTTC
13,.,.,TRBJ2-5,TRBV9,CASSGAPRETQYF,TGTGCCAGCAGCGGGGCGCCCCGGGAGACCCAGTACTTC
15,few,TRBD1,TRBJ2-3,TRBV6-5,CASNLGQGATDTQYF,TGTGCCAGCAACCTCGGACAGGGGGCGACAGATACGCAGTATTTT
12,.,.,TRBJ1-1,TRBV28,CASSFRNTEAFF,TGTGCCAGCAGTTTCCGGAACACTGAAGCTTTCTTT